This TCR beta chain was retrieved from a study of T cell responses to AZD1222 COVID-19 vaccine. Findings of the study overall: Only five to seven individuals given AZD1222 were seropositive at baseline.

Generated by immunoSEQ multiplex PCR, the TCRdb table keeps only in-frame clones and is missing some. The sample includes about 150,000 clones, under 95% of them seen just once. About this clone itself: Its antigen is undetermined.

The clonotype comes from an adult in good health. Specimen: peripheral blood, collected on day 0 of AZD1222 vaccination.

The DNA for the CDR3 is TGTGCCAGCAGCCCAACGTCAAGGGGTGATACGCAGTATTTT. This gives the protein CASSPTSRGDTQYF. The chain recombines TRBV7-3 with TRBJ2-3, with D possibly TRBD1 on 5 matching bases. CDR1 SGHTA and CDR2 FQGTGA come from the germline V gene. This CDR3 is built from 14 residues. V was trimmed by 5 bases and J by 6 bases, leaving 15 bases between them.